This TCR beta chain comes out of a study of response to subunit inactivated influenza vaccine. General study findings and limits: After each seasonal influenza vaccination, few new T cells are recruited, the authors suggested.

CDR1 is SGHTA and CDR2 is FQGNSA in the germline V gene. The trim removed 1 base at V and 3 bases at J, leaving 6 bases unmatched. The CDR3 has 16 residues. TCRdb reprocessed the RT-PCR reads via MiXCR and lists one record per CDR3 protein. The sample shows fewer than 600,000 distinct CDR3 sequences, roughly 7.6% of them seen only once. Ten or more counts support this clonotype. The target antigen is unknown. The chain joins TRBV7-2 to TRBJ2-3, with 8 bases aligning to TRBD2. Sequencing used PBMCs from blood, obtained roughly 24 months after vaccination. The clonotype comes from a man between 50 and 70 years old who received an inactivated influenza vaccine. In DNA, the CDR3 is TGTGCCAGCAGCTTAGAACGGGGGGGGAGGACAGATACGCAGTATTTT. Translated, it gives CASSLERGGRTDTQYF.